Each of the 21 T cell receptor beta chains below was sequenced from the same sample in a study of T cells in Graves' hyperthyroidism and ophthalmopathy. TCR beta CDR3 region amplification was performed from RNA transcripts. Using the HTBI primer set, a first-round RT-PCR was run on the TCR CDR3. TCRdb used MiXCR to reprocess the multiplex PCR reads, holding one entry per CDR3 protein. The sample records approximately 30,000 distinct CDR3 sequences, 52% being singletons. Sample: blood. The receptors were gathered from a woman aged 35 to 49 with Graves' ophthalmopathy.

Points on this clonotype: At one boundary the junction diverges from the germline segment, which might be a read error. V and J are TRBV5-6 and TRBJ2-5; 11 nucleotides match TRBD1. This CDR3 is built from 13 residues. Germline V gives CDR1 SGHDT, CDR2 YYEEEE. CDR3 bases: TGCGCCAGCAGCCACGGGACAGGGGGAACCCAGTACTTC. It codes for CASSHGTGGTQYF.

This rearrangement joins TRBV7-9 to TRBJ2-7, with 10 bases lining up with TRBD1. This CDR3 region has 13 residues. The ends lost 5 bases at V and 7 bases at J; junction bases unmatched: 5. Germline V gene sequence: CDR1 SEHNR, CDR2 FQNEAQ (reference sequence). CDR3 sequence (DNA): TGTGCCAGCAGCCCGGGACAGGGGTGGGAGCAGTACTTC. Amino acid sequence: CASSPGQGWEQYF.

A note on this clonotype: This CDR3 is missing its conserved last phenylalanine or tryptophan, likely due to a read error. Because the CDR3's place on the DNA is in doubt, the DNA is left out and the CDR3 is given as listed by TCRdb. The CDR3: CASRTLDEQYL. The chain couples TRBV12-3 or TRBV12-4 to TRBJ2-7. The CDR3 spans 11 amino acids, including both terminal residues.

This clonotype was observed many times. The chain uses TRBV11-1 and TRBJ2-7; possibly TRBD2 for D (7 bases). The CDR3 extends over 15 amino acids. The germline CDR1 and CDR2 sequences are SGHAT and FQDESV (reference sequence). V was shortened by 5 bases and J by 1 base, with 15 bases between the two germline ends. CDR3 residues: CASSPDRRGSYEQYF. In DNA, the CDR3 is TGTGCCAGCAGCCCTGACAGGCGGGGGTCCTACGAGCAGTACTTC.

This clonotype showed up many times. The gene calls are TRBV5-4 and TRBJ1-2, with D possibly matching TRBD1 (5 bases). Trimming left V 4 bases short and J 6 bases short, with 13 bases between. The CDR3 loop spans 13 amino acids. Germline-derived CDR1 and CDR2 are SGHNT and YYREEE (reference sequence). In nucleotides, the CDR3 is TGTGCCAGCAGCCGGGACTCCCGGGATGGCTACACCTTC. It encodes CASSRDSRDGYTF.

This clonotype was seen many times. Germline is not matched at one junction end, which may reflect a read error. The V and J genes are TRBV7-3 and TRBJ2-2, with D uncertain. Germline lookup yields CDR1 SGHTA and CDR2 FQGTGA. This CDR3 is built from 13 residues. The CDR3 DNA reads as TGTGCCAGCACCTTACCGAACACCGGGGAGCTGTTTTTT. Translated, it gives CASTLPNTGELFF.

A word on this clonotype: It may be a read error: a sequence one base away is much more abundant. Because the CDR3 is missing its conserved closing phenylalanine or tryptophan, this is likely a read error. The chain is built from TRBV27 and TRBJ2-5; D is uncertain. Trimming removed 2 bases from V and 2 bases from J, with 12 bases in between. The CDR3 loop spans 15 amino acids. The V gene's germline CDR1 is MNHEY and CDR2 SMNVEV (reference sequence). The CDR3, as DNA: TGTGCCAGCAGTTTAGGCAGGAAGCCTCAAGAGACCCAGTACTGC. Translated, it gives CASSLGRKPQETQYC.

This clonotype was detected a few times. This may come from a read error, since a much larger clone is one base off. The rearrangement links TRBV6-5 to TRBJ1-5; 12 bases are a match to TRBD1. Germline V gene sequence: CDR1 MNHEY, CDR2 SVGAGI. The V and J ends lost 4 bases and 5 bases, in that order; junction bases with no gene match: 6. The CDR3 is 16 amino acids. Here the CDR3 reads CASSSAGTGGDQPQHF. In DNA form, the CDR3 reads TGTGCCAGCAGTTCCGCCGGGACAGGGGGCGATCAGCCCCAGCATTTT.

J is TRBJ2-5 and V is TRBV20-1, with D tentatively TRBD2 (7 bases). Looked up from germline, CDR1 is DFQATT and CDR2 is SNEGSKA (reference sequence). CDR3 size: 15 residues. Trimming stripped 6 bases from V and 3 bases from J, with 20 bases between. CDR3 residues: CSASGVTGREETQYF. The DNA for the CDR3 is TGCAGTGCGTCTGGGGTCACAGGGAGGGAAGAGACCCAGTACTTC.

Remarks on this clonotype: Without the conserved terminal phenylalanine or tryptophan, this CDR3 likely stems from a read error. The chain uses TRBV2 and TRBJ1-2; 8 bases match TRBD1. The V gene end was trimmed by 10 bases and the J gene end by 4 bases; junction bases not matched to a gene: 5. Germline V gene lookup returns CDR1 SNHLY and CDR2 FYNNEI. This CDR3 is 12 amino acids long. CDR3 amino acids: CANGQGGYGYTL. CDR3 coding DNA: TGTGCCAATGGACAGGGTGGCTATGGCTACACCCTC.

V and J are TRBV25-1 and TRBJ2-7; D is possibly TRBD2 (5 bases). The V gene's germline CDR1 is MGHDK and CDR2 SYGVNS. Trimming stripped 5 bases from V and 3 bases from J, with 17 bases between. This CDR3 contains 15 residues. CDR3 amino acids: CASSFGVRPHYEQYF. The CDR3 bases are TGTGCCAGCAGTTTCGGGGTCCGTCCGCACTACGAGCAGTACTTC.

This clonotype is medium-sized by share. The V call is TRBV10-2, the J call TRBJ1-2; 9 bases agree with TRBD1. This CDR3 region has 13 residues. The V segment lost 2 bases and the J segment 8 bases; nucleotides outside the gene matches: 3. The germline gives CDR1 WSHSY, CDR2 SAAADI. The CDR3 bases are TGCGCCAGCAGTGAGGACAGGGGGGTCGGCTACACCTTC. This sequence encodes CASSEDRGVGYTF.

Of note for this clonotype: As the CDR3 is not closed by the conserved phenylalanine or tryptophan, this likely results from a read error. This chain links TRBV12-3 or TRBV12-4 with TRBJ2-3; D gene uncertain. The CDR3 loop spans 14 amino acids. The V end was cut by 4 bases, the J end by 2 bases, with 10 bases between. CDR3 protein: CASSSFADTDTQYV. The CDR3 DNA reads TGTGCCAGCAGTTCTTTCGCCGACACAGATACGCAGTATGTT.

This clonotype was counted ten times or more. The chain joins TRBV5-5 to TRBJ1-2, with 9 bases that match TRBD1. The CDR3 sequence is 14 residues long. The junction had 7 bases not matched to a gene; V was cut back by 2 bases and J by 8 bases. The germline V gene encodes CDR1 SGHKS and CDR2 YYEKEE (reference sequence). CDR3 DNA sequence: TGTGCCAGCAGCTTCACCGGGACAGGGAACGGCTACACCTTC. The encoded protein is CASSFTGTGNGYTF.

The rearrangement joins TRBV13 to TRBJ2-3; D perhaps matches TRBD1 (6 bases). Trimming took 1 base from V and 5 from J, leaving 10 bases between them. Germline values: CDR1 PRHDT, CDR2 FYEKMQ (reference sequence). The CDR3 is made up of 14 amino acids. The CDR3 DNA follows: TGTGCCAGCAGCTTAGAGGGGGTTGAAGATACGCAGTATTTT. Residues: CASSLEGVEDTQYF. Complete variable domain (other parts from reference TRBV13 and TRBJ2-3): AAGVIQSPRHLIKEKRETATLKCYPIPRHDTVYWYQQGPGQDPQFLISFYEKMQSDKGSIPDRFSAQQFSDYHSELNMSSLELGDSALYFCASSLEGVEDTQYFGPGTRLTVL.

This clonotype appeared many times. The chain uses TRBV10-3 and TRBJ2-2, with D unclear. The germline V gene encodes CDR1 ENHRY and CDR2 SYGVKD. The CDR3 length is 12 residues. V was shortened by 6 bases and J by 2 bases, with 4 bases between the two germline ends. The CDR3 DNA reads as TGTGCCATCAGCCATAACACCGGGGAGCTGTTTTTT. It yields the protein CAISHNTGELFF.

This clonotype is labeled as medium-sized. In nucleotides, the CDR3 is TGTGCCAGCAGCCTAAGGGACAGGGGGCGGTTCGGGGAGCTGTTTTTT. Amino acid sequence: CASSLRDRGRFGELFF. The genes are TRBV7-2 and TRBJ2-2; 12 bases line up with TRBD1. V was pared by 5 bases and J by 7 bases, with 8 bases of the junction left unmatched. This CDR3 contains 16 residues. From germline, CDR1 is SGHTA and CDR2 FQGNSA.

The chain recombines TRBV24-1 with TRBJ1-2; no definite D call. In germline, CDR1 is KGHDR, CDR2 SFDVKD. V lost 2 bases and J 0 bases, leaving 6 bases between the germline ends. This CDR3 spans 14 amino acids. This CDR3 reads CATSDWEPNYGYTF. CDR3 sequence (DNA): TGTGCCACCAGTGATTGGGAACCTAACTATGGCTACACCTTC.

This clonotype was observed at least ten times. This chain connects TRBV7-3 to TRBJ2-3; D gene unclear. Germline CDR1 is SGHTA and CDR2 is FQGTGA. V was clipped by 2 bases and J by 7 bases, with 4 bases between them. The CDR3 sequence is 11 residues long. Here the CDR3 reads CASSLGNTQYF. The CDR3 DNA follows: TGTGCCAGCAGCTTAGGGAATACGCAGTATTTT.

The count of this clonotype is one. The rearrangement links TRBV7-9 to TRBJ2-4, with 7 bases identical to TRBD2. Per germline, CDR1 SEHNR and CDR2 FQNEAQ (reference sequence). The V segment lost 5 bases and the J segment 1 base; nucleotides outside the gene matches: 8. The CDR3 extends over 16 amino acids. The CDR3 DNA reads TGTGCCAGCAGCCTGCCGCGGGAGAATGCCAAAAACATTCAGTACTTC. Amino acids: CASSLPRENAKNIQYF.

Many counts were recorded for this clonotype. The chain links TRBV27 to TRBJ1-1; D may be TRBD1 (5 bases). Trimming removed 5 bases from V and 3 bases from J, with 13 bases in between. CDR1 is MNHEY, CDR2 SMNVEV, per germline (reference sequence). The CDR3 totals 14 residues. In DNA form, the CDR3 reads TGTGCCAGCAGTCCTACGGGGGGTGACACTGAAGCTTTCTTT. Amino acid sequence: CASSPTGGDTEAFF.